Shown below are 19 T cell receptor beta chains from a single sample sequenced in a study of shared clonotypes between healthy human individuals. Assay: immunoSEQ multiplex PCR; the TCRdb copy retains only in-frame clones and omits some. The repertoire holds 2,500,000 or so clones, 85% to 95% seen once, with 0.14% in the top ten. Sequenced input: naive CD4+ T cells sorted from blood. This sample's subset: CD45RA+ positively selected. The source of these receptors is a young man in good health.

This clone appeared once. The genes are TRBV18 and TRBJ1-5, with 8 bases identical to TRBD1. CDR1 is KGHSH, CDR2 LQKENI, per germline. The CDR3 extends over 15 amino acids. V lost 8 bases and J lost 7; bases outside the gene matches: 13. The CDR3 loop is CASAAGTGDEQPQHF. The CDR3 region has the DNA TGTGCCAGCGCAGCAGGGACAGGCGACGAACAGCCCCAGCATTTT.

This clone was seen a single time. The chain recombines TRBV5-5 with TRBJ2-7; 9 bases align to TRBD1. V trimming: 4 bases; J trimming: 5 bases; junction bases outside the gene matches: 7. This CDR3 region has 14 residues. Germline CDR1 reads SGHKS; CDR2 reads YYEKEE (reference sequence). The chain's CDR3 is CASSPAGQGNEQYF. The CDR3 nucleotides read TGTGCCAGCAGCCCGGCTGGACAGGGGAACGAGCAGTACTTC.

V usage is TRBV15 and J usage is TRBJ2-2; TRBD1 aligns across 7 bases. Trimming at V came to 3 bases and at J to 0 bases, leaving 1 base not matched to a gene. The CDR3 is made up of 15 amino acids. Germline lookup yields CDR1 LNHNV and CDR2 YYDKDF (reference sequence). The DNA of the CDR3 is TGTGCCACCAGCAGGGGGACAGCGAACACCGGGGAGCTGTTTTTT. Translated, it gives CATSRGTANTGELFF.

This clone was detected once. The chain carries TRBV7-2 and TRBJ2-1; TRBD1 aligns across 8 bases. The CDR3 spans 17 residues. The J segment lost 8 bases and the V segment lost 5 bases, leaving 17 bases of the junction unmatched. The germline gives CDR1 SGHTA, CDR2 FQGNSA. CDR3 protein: CASSHLRQGRLGDEQFF. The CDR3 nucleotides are TGTGCCAGCAGCCATTTACGACAGGGGCGGCTTGGCGATGAGCAGTTCTTC. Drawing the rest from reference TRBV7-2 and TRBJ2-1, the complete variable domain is GAGVSQSPSNKVTEKGKDVELRCDPISGHTALYWYRQSLGQGLEFLIYFQGNSAPDKSGLPSDRFSAERTGGSVSTLTIQRTQQEDSAVYLCASSHLRQGRLGDEQFFGPGTRLTVL.

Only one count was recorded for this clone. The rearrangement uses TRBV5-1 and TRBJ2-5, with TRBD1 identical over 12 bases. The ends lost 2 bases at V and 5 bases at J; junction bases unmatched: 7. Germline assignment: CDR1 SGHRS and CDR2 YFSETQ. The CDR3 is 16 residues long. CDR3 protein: CASSFSGTGGAETQYF. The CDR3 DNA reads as TGCGCCAGCAGCTTTTCCGGGACAGGGGGCGCCGAGACCCAGTACTTC.

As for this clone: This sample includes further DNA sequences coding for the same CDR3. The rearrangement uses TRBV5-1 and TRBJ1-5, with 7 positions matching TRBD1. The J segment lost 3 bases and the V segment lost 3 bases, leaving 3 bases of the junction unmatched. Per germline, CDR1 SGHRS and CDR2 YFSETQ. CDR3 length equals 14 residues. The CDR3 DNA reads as TGCGCCAGCAGCTCCGGACAGGTCAATCAGCCCCAGCATTTT. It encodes CASSSGQVNQPQHF.

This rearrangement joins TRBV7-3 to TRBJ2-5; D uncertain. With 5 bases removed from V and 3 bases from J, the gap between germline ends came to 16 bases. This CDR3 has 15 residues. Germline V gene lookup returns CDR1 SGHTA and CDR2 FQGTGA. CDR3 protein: CASSINPQEKETQYF. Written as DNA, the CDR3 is TGTGCCAGCAGCATCAACCCGCAGGAGAAAGAGACCCAGTACTTC. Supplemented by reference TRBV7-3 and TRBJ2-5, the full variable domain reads GAGVSQTPSNKVTEKGKYVELRCDPISGHTALYWYRQSLGQGPEFLIYFQGTGAADDSGLPNDRFFAVRPEGSVSTLKIQRTERGDSAVYLCASSINPQEKETQYFGPGTRLLVL.

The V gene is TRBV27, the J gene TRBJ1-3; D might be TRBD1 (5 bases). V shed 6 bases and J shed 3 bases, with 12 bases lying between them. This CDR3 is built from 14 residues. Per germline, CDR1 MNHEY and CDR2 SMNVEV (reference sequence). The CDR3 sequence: CASRSEGVGNTIYF. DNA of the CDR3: TGTGCCAGCAGGTCCGAAGGGGTTGGAAACACCATATATTTT.

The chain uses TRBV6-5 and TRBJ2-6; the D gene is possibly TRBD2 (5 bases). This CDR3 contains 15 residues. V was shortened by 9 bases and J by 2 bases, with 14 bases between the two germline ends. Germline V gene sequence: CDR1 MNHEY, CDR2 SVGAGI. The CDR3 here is CASRRERAGANVLTF. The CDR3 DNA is TGTGCCAGTCGAAGGGAGAGGGCTGGGGCCAACGTCCTGACTTTC.

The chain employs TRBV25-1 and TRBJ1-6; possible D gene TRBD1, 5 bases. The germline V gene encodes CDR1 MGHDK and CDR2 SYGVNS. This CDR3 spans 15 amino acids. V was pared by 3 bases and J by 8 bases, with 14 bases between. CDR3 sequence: CASSESGTFHSPLHF. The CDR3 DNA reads TGTGCCAGCAGTGAGTCCGGGACTTTCCATTCACCCCTCCACTTT. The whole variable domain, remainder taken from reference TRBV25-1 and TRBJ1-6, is EADIYQTPRYLVIGTGKKITLECSQTMGHDKMYWYQQDPGMELHLIHYSYGVNSTEKGDLSSESTVSRIRTEHFPLTLESARPSHTSQYLCASSESGTFHSPLHFGNGTRLTVT.

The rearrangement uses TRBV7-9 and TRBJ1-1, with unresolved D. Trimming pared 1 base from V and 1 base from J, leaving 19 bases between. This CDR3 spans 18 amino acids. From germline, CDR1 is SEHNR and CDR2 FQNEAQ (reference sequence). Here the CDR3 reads CASSLDSQGPTRNTEAFF. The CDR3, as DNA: TGTGCCAGCAGCTTAGACTCCCAAGGCCCTACCCGGAACACTGAAGCTTTCTTT.

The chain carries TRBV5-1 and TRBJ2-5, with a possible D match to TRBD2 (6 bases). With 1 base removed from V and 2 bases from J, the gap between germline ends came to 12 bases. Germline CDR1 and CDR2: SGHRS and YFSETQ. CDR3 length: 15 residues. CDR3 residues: CASSLPQGLQETQYF. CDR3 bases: TGCGCCAGCAGCTTGCCGCAGGGACTGCAAGAGACCCAGTACTTC.

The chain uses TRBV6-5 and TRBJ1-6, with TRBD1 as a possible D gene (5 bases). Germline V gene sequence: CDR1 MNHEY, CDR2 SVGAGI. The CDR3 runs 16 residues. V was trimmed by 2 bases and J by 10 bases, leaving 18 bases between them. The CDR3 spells CASSYGAGKAFSPLHF. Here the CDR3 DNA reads TGTGCCAGCAGTTACGGGGCGGGCAAGGCTTTCTCACCCCTCCACTTT.

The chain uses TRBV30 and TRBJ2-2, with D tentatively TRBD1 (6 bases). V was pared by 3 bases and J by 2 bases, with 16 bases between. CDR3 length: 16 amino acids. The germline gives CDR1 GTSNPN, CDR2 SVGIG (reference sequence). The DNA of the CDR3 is TGTGCCTGGAGACCCCAGTGGGGGCCTAACACCGGGGAGCTGTTTTTT. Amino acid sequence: CAWRPQWGPNTGELFF.

This CDR3 reads CASTLAGVNNEQFF. CDR3 DNA sequence: TGCGCCAGCACCCTAGCGGGAGTGAACAATGAGCAGTTCTTC. This sequence joins TRBV5-1 and TRBJ2-1, with 10 bases lining up with TRBD2. The trim removed 6 bases at V and 5 bases at J, leaving 5 bases unmatched. The V gene's germline CDR1 is SGHRS and CDR2 YFSETQ. The CDR3 is 14 residues long.

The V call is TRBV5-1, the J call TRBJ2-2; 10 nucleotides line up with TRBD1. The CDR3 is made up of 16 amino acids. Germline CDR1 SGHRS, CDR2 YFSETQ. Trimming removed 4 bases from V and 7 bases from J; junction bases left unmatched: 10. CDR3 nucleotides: TGCGCCAGCAGCCCGGAGGGACAGGGGTCAGGCGGGGAGCTGTTTTTT. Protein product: CASSPEGQGSGGELFF.

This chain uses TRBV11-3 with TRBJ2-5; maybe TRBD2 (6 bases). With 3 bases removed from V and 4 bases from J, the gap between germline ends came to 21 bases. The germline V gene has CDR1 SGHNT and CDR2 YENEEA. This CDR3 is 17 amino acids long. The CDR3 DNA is TGTGCCAGCAGCTTGGGGCTAGATAGCGGATCTATAGAGACCCAGTACTTC. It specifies CASSLGLDSGSIETQYF.

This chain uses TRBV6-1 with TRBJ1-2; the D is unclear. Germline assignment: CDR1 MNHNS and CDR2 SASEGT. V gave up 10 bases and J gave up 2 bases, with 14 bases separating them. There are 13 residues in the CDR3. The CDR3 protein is CATRSRANYGYTF. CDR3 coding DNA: TGTGCCACCAGGTCGAGGGCCAACTATGGCTACACCTTC.

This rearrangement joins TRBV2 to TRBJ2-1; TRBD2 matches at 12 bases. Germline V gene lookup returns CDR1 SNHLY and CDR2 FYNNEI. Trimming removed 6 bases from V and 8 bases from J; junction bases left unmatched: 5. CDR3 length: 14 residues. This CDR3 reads CASRGLAGTHEQFF. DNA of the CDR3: TGTGCCAGCAGGGGACTAGCGGGTACACATGAGCAGTTCTTC.